The 3 T cell receptor beta chains presented below share a single source sample, sequenced in a study of cytomegalovirus exposure and HLA in healthy donors. The PCR made use of 60 Vbeta and 13 Jbeta primers. Assay used: immunoSEQ multiplex PCR; TCRdb lists only in-frame clones, some missing. Among 90,000 or so clones listed, roughly four fifths were seen once. The sequenced material came from PBMCs. The receptors shown here come from a man aged 25 to 40 in good health and CMV-seropositive.

This clone appeared once. The same CDR3 can be traced to other DNA sequences in this sample. This sequence joins TRBV11-3 and TRBJ2-2; D unresolved. This CDR3 has 13 residues. CDR1 is SGHNT and CDR2 is YENEEA in the germline V gene. V shed 5 bases and J shed 6 bases, with 10 bases lying between them. CDR3 bases: TGTGCCAGCAGCCCCTCAAGCCCCGGGGAGCTGTTTTTT. Protein product: CASSPSSPGELFF.

V is TRBV9 and J is TRBJ2-1; a possible D gene is TRBD2 (5 bases). Per germline, CDR1 SGDLS and CDR2 YYNGEE. Deletions cut 0 bases from V and 5 bases from J, with 9 bases between. CDR3 length: 14 amino acids. The CDR3 reads CASSVGGSDNEQFF. The CDR3 DNA follows: TGTGCCAGCAGCGTAGGCGGTAGCGACAATGAGCAGTTCTTC.

V is TRBV5-4 and J is TRBJ1-2, with 7 positions matching TRBD1. V was pared by 3 bases and J by 4 bases, with 3 bases of the junction left unmatched. The CDR3 is 13 residues long. Per germline, CDR1 SGHNT and CDR2 YYREEE (reference sequence). The chain's CDR3 is CASSSGTAYGYTF. The CDR3 coding sequence is TGTGCCAGCAGCTCCGGGACAGCCTATGGCTACACCTTC. Full variable domain (missing parts from reference TRBV5-4 and TRBJ1-2): ETGVTQSPTHLIKTRGQQVTLRCSSQSGHNTVSWYQQALGQGPQFIFQYYREEENGRGNFPPRFSGLQFPNYSSELNVNALELDDSALYLCASSSGTAYGYTFGSGTRLTVV.